A selection of T cell receptor beta chains follows, all from one sample in a study of T cells in Graves' hyperthyroidism and ophthalmopathy. TCRdb used MiXCR to reprocess the multiplex PCR reads, holding one entry per CDR3 protein. The data show 200,000 to 250,000 distinct CDR3 sequences, about 16% seen once. Sequencing was performed on blood. The source of these receptors is a woman between 18 and 30 years old with Graves' ophthalmopathy. The CDR3 runs from the conserved cysteine through the conserved F or W.

J gene,V gene,CDR3 protein
TRBJ2-7,TRBV4-1,CASSQPTSGNYEQYF
TRBJ2-6,TRBV28,CASSVDGFSSGANVLTF
TRBJ2-1,TRBV20-1,CSARENWVGEQFF
TRBJ1-6,TRBV7-8,CASSLHSHTYNSPLHF
TRBJ2-1,TRBV28,CASRGTESSYNEQFF
TRBJ2-1,TRBV27,CASSLSRRNEQFF
TRBJ1-1,TRBV12-3/TRBV12-4,CASSFNRYTEAFF
TRBJ2-2,TRBV19,CASSFETNTGELFF
TRBJ2-1,TRBV20-1,CSARKRDSYNEQFF
TRBJ2-5,TRBV5-1,CASSPQGVQETQYF
TRBJ2-3,TRBV5-8,CASSLKGTDTQYF
TRBJ1-2,TRBV11-2,CASSTTYRREGAYGYTF
TRBJ2-2,TRBV28,CASTWRTGELFF
TRBJ2-3,TRBV11-2,CASSSRRGGIRTDTQYF
TRBJ1-4,TRBV7-2,CASSPLGGEKLFF
TRBJ1-4,TRBV12-3/TRBV12-4,CASSFFPGGEVGEKLFF
TRBJ2-7,TRBV7-9,CASSTTPDSGYEQYF
TRBJ2-1,TRBV4-3,CASSQDGAGWSNEQFF
TRBJ2-1,TRBV15,CATSRDQSSGIFF
TRBJ2-1,TRBV28,CASSPGSSGNEQFF
TRBJ1-1,TRBV20-1,CSATLMYTEAFF
TRBJ2-1,TRBV28,CASSLGREMQFF
TRBJ1-2,TRBV6-4,CASRLLSPLGYTF
TRBJ2-3,TRBV6-2/TRBV6-3,CASSLLGLATDTQYF
TRBJ2-3,TRBV4-2,CASSQDWASSTDTQYF
TRBJ2-7,TRBV10-3,CAISQGTYEQYF
TRBJ2-1,TRBV27,CASSLGTSGGTNEQFF
TRBJ1-1,TRBV5-4,CASSLMDGGNTEAFF
TRBJ2-7,TRBV30,CAWSRGRGSSYEQYF
TRBJ2-1,TRBV11-3,CASSFSAGGHNEQFF
TRBJ1-1,TRBV30,CAWRGPSTEAFF
TRBJ2-7,TRBV11-2,CASSLGPWEQYF
TRBJ1-1,TRBV19,CASSIDNGGRLNTEAFF
TRBJ2-7,TRBV18,CASSLPDTREQYF
TRBJ2-2,TRBV4-1,CASRSGTGELFF
TRBJ2-1,TRBV6-1,CASRWTSGRADHEQFF
TRBJ1-1,TRBV15,CATSRNGQGNTEAFF
TRBJ2-4,TRBV11-3,CASSLDGAILAKNIQYF
TRBJ2-1,TRBV30,CAWGQGAYNEQFF
TRBJ1-4,TRBV7-9,CASRKDRDEKLFF